This T cell receptor beta chain was obtained from a study of response to subunit inactivated influenza vaccine. Each CDR3 protein gets one entry after TCRdb re-called the RT-PCR reads with MiXCR. This table holds about 650,000 distinct CDR3 sequences, roughly 14% found once. On this clonotype: As yet, its antigen is unknown.

This CDR3 spans 14 amino acids. Trimming pared 5 bases from V and 2 bases from J, leaving 10 bases between. Germline lookup yields CDR1 MNHEY and CDR2 SVGEGT. Study conclusions and caveats: Few additional T cells are recruited per seasonal influenza vaccination, authors suggested.

Sequencing was performed on PBMCs from blood, taken less than 13 days after vaccination. The sequence came from a man between 45 and 60 years old who received an inactivated influenza vaccine. V gene TRBV6-2 or TRBV6-3 combines with J gene TRBJ1-5, with D possibly matching TRBD1 (6 bases). CDR3 nucleotides: TGTGCCAGCAGTGGGGGGCGCGGCAATCAGCCCCAGCATTTT. Its protein is CASSGGRGNQPQHF.